This T cell receptor beta chain was found in a study of OX40 agonist ivuxolimab in advanced cancers. Overall study context: Recorded diagnoses for dose-escalation patients were hepatocellular carcinoma, melanoma, renal cell or head and neck cancer.

Generated by immunoSEQ multiplex PCR, the TCRdb table keeps only in-frame clones and is missing some. The data hold tens of thousands of clones, with about 87% observed a single time. CDR3 length equals 14 residues. Germline V gene lookup returns CDR1 SGHNT and CDR2 YYREEE (reference sequence). Trimming took off 0 bases at V and 3 bases at J, with 9 bases between the two ends. V is TRBV5-4 and J is TRBJ2-5; D is perhaps TRBD2 (5 bases). The receptor's source is an adult with an advanced solid tumor such as melanoma, head and neck, liver or kidney cancer. Source: CD4+ or CD8+ T cells sorted from blood, taken in a trial of the OX40 agonist ivuxolimab. The CDR3 DNA sequence: TGTGCCAGCAGCTTGGTATCGGGAAAAGAGACCCAGTACTTC. This translates into CASSLVSGKETQYF. The whole variable domain, remainder taken from reference TRBV5-4 and TRBJ2-5, is ETGVTQSPTHLIKTRGQQVTLRCSSQSGHNTVSWYQQALGQGPQFIFQYYREEENGRGNFPPRFSGLQFPNYSSELNVNALELDDSALYLCASSLVSGKETQYFGPGTRLLVL.